This TCR beta chain originates from a study of shared clonotypes between healthy human individuals. Whole-study results and caveats: Among non-shared clonotypes, generation probabilities were lower than among those shared by all four donors. Among several donors, around 5% of naive CD4 clonotypes were found in common. Memory subsets had estimated richness that was generally smaller than that of naive subsets. In this cohort, only blood was sampled, and tissue repertoires likely differ.

A remark on this clone: Its antigen is still unknown.

The V gene lost 2 bases and the J gene lost 3 bases, with 10 bases spanning the gap. CDR3 length: 14 residues. Germline V gene sequence: CDR1 MNHEY, CDR2 SMNVEV (reference sequence). The protocol was immunoSEQ multiplex PCR, while the TCRdb copy is restricted to in-frame clones and leaves out a portion. The sample includes about 1.1 million clones, around 82% of them seen just once. This clonotype originated in a man in his late teens or twenties in good health. Some clones in this sample may be carry-over from other donors' samples. Sequenced sample: memory CD4+ T cells from PBMCs. Subset specified: CD45RA-negative fraction. J is TRBJ1-2 and V is TRBV27; D ambiguous. CDR3 region: CASSLEPGDYGYTF. The DNA of the CDR3 is TGTGCCAGCAGTTTAGAGCCGGGCGACTATGGCTACACCTTC.